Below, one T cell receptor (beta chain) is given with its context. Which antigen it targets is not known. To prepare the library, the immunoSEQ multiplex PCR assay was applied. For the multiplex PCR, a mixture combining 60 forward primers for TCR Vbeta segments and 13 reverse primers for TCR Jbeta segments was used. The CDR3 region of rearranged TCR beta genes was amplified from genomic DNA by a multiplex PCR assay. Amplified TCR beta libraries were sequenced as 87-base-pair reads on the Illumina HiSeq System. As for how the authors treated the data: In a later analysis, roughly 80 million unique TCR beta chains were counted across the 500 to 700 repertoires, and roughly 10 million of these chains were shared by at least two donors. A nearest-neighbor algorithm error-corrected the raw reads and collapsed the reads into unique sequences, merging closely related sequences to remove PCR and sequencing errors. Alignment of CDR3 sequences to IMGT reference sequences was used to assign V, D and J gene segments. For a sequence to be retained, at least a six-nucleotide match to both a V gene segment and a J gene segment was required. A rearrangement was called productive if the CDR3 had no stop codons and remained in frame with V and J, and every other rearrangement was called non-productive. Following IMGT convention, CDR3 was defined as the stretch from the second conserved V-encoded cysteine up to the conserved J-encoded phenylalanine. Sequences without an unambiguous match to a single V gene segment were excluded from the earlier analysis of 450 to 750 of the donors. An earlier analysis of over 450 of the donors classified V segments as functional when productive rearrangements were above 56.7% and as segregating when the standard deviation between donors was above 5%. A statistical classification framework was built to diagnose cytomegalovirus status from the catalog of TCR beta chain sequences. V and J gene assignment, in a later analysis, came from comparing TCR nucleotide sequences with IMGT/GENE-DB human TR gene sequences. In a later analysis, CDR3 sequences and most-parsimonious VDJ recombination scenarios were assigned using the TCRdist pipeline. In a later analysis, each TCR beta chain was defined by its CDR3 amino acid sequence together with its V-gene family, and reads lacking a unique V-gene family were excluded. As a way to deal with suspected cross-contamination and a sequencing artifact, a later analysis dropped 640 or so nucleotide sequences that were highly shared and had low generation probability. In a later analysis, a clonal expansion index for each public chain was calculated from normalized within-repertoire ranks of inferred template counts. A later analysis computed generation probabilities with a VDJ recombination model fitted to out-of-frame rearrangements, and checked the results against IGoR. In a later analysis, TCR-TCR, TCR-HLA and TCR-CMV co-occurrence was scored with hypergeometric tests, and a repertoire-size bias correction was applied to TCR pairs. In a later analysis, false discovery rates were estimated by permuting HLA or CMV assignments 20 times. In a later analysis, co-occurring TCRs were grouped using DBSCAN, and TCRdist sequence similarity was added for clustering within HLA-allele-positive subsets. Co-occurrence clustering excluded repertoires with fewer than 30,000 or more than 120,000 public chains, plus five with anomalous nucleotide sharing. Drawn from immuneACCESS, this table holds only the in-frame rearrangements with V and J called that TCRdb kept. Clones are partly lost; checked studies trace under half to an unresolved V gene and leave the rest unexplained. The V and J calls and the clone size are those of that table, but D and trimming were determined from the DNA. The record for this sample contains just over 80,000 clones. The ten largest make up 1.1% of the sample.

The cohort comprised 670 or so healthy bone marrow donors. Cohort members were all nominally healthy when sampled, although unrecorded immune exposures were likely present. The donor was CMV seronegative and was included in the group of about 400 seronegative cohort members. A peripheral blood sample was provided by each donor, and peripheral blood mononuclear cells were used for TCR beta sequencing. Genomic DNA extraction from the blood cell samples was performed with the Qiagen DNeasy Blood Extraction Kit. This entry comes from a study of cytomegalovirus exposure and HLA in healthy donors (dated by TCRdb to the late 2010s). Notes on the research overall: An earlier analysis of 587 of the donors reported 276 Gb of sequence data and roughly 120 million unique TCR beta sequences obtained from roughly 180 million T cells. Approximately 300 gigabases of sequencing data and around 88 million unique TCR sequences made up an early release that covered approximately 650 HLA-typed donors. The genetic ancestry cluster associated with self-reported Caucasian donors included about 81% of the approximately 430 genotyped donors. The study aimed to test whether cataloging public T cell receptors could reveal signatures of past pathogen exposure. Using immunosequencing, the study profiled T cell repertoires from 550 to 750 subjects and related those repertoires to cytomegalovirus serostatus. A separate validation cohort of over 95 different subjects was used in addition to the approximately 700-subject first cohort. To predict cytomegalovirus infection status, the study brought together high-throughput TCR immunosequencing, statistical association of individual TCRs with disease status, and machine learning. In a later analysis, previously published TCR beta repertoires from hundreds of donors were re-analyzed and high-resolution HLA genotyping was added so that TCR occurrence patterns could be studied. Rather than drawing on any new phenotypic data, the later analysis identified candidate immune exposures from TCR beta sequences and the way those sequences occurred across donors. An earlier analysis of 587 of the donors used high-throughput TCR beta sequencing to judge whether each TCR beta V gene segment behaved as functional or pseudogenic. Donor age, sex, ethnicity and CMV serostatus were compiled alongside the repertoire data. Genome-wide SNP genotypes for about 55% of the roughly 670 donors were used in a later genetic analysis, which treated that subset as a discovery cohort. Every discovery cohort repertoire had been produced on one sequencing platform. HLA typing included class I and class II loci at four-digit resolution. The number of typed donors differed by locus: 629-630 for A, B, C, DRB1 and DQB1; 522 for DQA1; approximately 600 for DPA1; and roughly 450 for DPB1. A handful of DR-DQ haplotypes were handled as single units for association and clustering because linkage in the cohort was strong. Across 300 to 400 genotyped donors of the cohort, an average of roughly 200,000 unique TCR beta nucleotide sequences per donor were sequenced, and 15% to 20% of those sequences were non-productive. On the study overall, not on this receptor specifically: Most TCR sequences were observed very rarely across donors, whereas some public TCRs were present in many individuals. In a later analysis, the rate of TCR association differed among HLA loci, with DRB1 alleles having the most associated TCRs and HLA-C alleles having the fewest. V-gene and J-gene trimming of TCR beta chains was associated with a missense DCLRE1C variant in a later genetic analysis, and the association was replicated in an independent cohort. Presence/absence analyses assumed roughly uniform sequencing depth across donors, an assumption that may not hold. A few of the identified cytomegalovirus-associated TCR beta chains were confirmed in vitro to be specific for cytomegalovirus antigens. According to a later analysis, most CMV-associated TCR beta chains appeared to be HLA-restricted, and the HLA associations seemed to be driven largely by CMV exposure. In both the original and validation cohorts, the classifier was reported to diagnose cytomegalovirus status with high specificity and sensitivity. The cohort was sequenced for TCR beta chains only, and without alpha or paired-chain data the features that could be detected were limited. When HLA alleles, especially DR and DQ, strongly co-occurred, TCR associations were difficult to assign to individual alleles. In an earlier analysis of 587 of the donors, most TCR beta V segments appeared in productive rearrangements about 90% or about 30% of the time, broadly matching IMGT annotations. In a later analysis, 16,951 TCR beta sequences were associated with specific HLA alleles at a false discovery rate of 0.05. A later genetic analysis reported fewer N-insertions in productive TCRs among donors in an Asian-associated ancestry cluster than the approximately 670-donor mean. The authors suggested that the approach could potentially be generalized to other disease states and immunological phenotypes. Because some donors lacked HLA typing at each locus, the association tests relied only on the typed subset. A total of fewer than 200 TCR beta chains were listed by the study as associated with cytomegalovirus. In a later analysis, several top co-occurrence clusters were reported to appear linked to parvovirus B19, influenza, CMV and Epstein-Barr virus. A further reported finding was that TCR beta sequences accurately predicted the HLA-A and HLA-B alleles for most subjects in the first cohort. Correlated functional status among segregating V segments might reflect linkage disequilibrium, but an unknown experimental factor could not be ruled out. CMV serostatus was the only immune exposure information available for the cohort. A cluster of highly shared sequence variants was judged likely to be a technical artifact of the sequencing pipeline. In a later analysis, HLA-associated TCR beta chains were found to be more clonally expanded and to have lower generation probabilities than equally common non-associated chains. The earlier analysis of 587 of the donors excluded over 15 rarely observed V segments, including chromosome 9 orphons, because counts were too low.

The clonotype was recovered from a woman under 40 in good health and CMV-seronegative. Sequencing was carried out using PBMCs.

The DNA sequence is as follows: TGTGCCAGCAGTTTAGGGGGCGCGGATCAGCCCCAGCATTTT. Its translation is CASSLGGADQPQHF. The V and J segments used are TRBV6-1 and TRBJ1-5; the junction holds 7 bases that match TRBD1. Based on the germline V gene, the CDR1 and CDR2 sequences are MNHNS and SASEGT. The junction shows trimming of 5 bases on V and 5 bases on J, and the gene matches do not reach 6 bases of it. Inclusive of the bounding cysteine and phenylalanine, the CDR3 is 14 residues long. Left in the record is the CDR3 DNA by itself, 42 bases read in frame from the first base.